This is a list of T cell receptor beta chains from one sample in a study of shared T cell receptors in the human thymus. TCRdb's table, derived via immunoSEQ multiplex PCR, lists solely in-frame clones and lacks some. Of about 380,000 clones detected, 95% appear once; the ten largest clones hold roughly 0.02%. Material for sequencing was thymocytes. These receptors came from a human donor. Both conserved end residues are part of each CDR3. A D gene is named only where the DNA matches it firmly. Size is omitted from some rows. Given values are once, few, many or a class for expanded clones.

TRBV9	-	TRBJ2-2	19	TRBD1	CASSDLGQGPLRDTGELFF	TGTGCCAGCAGCGATCTGGGACAGGGCCCGCTCAGGGACACCGGGGAGCTGTTTTTT
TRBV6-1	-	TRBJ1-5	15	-	CASSEKGYSNQPQHF	TGTGCCAGCAGTGAAAAAGGGTATAGCAATCAGCCCCAGCATTTT
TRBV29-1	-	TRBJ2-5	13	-	CSVDRAGQETQYF	TGCAGCGTTGACAGGGCAGGACAAGAGACCCAGTACTTC
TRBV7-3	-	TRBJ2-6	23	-	CASSLTPVKGFRRLNDGANVLTF	TGTGCCAGCAGCTTAACTCCCGTAAAAGGGTTCCGCCGGTTAAACGACGGGGCCAACGTCCTGACTTTC
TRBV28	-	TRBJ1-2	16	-	CASSSNDSYANYGYTF	TGTGCCAGCAGTTCAAACGACAGCTACGCTAACTATGGCTACACCTTC
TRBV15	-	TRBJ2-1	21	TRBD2	CATSRDRGGPGLAGGTNEQFF	TGTGCCACCAGCAGAGATCGAGGAGGGCCGGGACTAGCGGGAGGAACCAATGAGCAGTTCTTC
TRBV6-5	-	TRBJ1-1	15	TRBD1	CASSTRDRAGTEAFF	TGTGCCAGCAGTACTCGCGACAGGGCGGGGACTGAAGCTTTCTTT
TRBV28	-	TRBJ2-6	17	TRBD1	CASSSNSRGLGANVLTF	TGTGCCAGCAGTTCAAATTCCAGGGGGTTAGGGGCCAACGTCCTGACTTTC
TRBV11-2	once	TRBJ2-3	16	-	CASSLELLPSTDTQYF	TGTGCCAGCAGCTTAGAGTTACTACCAAGCACAGATACGCAGTATTTT
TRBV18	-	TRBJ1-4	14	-	CASSPTTGFEKLFF	TGTGCCAGCTCACCCACCACAGGGTTCGAAAAACTGTTTTTT
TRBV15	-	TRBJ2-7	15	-	CATSRSGRGSYEQYF	TGTGCCACCAGTCGGTCGGGTCGGGGTTCCTACGAGCAGTACTTC
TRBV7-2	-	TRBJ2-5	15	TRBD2	CASSSLGREQETQYF	TGTGCCAGCAGCTCCCTGGGGAGGGAGCAAGAGACCCAGTACTTC